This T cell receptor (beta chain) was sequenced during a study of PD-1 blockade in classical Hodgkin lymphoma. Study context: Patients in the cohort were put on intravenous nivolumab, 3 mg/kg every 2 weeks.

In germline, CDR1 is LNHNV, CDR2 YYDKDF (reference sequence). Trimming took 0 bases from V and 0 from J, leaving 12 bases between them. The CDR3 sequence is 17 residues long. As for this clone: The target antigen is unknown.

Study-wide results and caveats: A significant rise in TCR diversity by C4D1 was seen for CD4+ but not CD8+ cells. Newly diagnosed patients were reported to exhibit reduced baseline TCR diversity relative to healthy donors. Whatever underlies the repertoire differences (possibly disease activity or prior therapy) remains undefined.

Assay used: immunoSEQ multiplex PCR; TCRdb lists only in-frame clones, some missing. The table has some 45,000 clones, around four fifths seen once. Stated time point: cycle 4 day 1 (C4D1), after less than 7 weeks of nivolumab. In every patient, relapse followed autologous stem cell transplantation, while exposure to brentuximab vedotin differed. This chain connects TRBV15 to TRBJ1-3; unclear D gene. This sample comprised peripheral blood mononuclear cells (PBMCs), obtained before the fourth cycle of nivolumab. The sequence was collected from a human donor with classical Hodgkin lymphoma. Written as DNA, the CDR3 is TGTGCCACCAGCAGAGATCACGGCGCAAGCTCTGGAAACACCATATATTTT. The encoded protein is CATSRDHGASSGNTIYF.